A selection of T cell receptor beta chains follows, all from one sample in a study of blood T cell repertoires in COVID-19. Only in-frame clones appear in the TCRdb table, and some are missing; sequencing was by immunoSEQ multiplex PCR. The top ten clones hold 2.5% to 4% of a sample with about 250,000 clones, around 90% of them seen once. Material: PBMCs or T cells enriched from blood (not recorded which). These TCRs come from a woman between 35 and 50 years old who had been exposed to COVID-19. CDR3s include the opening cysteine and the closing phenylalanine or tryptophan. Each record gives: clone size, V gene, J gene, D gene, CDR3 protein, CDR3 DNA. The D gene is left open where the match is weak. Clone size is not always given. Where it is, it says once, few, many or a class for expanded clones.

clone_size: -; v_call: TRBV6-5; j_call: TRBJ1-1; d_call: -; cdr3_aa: CATQKNTEAFF; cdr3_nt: TGTGCCACCCAAAAGAACACTGAAGCTTTCTTT
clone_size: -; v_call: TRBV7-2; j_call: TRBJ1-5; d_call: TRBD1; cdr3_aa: CASSLGGQEGNQPQHF; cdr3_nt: TGTGCCAGCAGCTTAGGGGGACAGGAGGGCAATCAGCCCCAGCATTTT
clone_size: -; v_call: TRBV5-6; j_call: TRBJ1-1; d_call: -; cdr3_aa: CASSWGQGSGTEAFF; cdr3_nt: TGTGCCAGCAGCTGGGGCCAGGGGTCCGGCACTGAAGCTTTCTTT
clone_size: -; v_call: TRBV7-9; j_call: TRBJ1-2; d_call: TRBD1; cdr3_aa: CASSSGQGAYGYTF; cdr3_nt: TGTGCCAGCAGCTCGGGACAGGGAGCGTATGGCTACACCTTC
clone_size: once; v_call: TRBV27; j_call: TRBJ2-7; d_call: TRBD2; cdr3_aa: CASSPGTTAYEQYF; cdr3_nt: TGTGCCAGCAGTCCCGGGACTACCGCCTACGAGCAGTACTTC
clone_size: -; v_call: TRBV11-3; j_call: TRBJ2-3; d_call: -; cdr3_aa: CASSLGYRDTQYF; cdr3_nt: TGTGCCAGCAGCTTAGGTTACAGGGATACGCAGTATTTT
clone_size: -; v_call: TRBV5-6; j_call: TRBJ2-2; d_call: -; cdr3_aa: CASSLLSGTGELFF; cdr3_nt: TGTGCCAGCAGCTTGCTATCTGGTACCGGGGAGCTGTTTTTT
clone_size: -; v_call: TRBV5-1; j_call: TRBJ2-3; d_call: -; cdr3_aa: CASSFGVPDTQYF; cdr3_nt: TGTGCCAGCAGCTTCGGGGTCCCAGATACGCAGTATTTT
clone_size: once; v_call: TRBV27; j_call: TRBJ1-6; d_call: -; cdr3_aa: CASTTGLYNSPLHF; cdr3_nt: TGTGCCAGCACCACAGGCCTCTATAATTCACCCCTCCACTTT
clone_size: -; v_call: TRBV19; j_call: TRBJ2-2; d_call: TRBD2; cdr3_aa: CASSMISGRRAGELFF; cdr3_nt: TGTGCCAGTAGTATGATTAGCGGGAGGCGGGCCGGGGAGCTGTTTTTT
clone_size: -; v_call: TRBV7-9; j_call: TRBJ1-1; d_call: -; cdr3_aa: CASARQIMNTEAFF; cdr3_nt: TGTGCCAGCGCCCGACAGATTATGAACACTGAAGCTTTCTTT
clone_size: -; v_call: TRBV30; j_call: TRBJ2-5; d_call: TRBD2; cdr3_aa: CAWGRGGTRETQYF; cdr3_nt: TGTGCCTGGGGCCGGGGGGGAACTCGGGAGACCCAGTACTTC
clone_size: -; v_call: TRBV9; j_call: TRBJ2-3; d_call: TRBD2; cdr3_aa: CASSEKVGGATDTQYF; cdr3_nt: TGTGCCAGCAGCGAGAAGGTCGGGGGGGCAACAGATACGCAGTATTTT
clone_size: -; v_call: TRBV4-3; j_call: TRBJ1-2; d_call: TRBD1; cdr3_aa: CASSQPHQGAFGYTF; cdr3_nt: TGCGCCAGCAGCCAACCCCATCAGGGGGCCTTTGGCTACACCTTC
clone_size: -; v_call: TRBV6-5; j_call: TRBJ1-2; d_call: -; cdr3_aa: CASSYSSRGGFYGYTF; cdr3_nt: TGTGCCAGCAGTTACTCGAGTCGAGGAGGGTTCTATGGCTACACCTTC
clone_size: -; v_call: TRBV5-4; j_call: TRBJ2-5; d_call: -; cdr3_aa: CASTPASGTQYF; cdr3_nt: TGTGCCAGCACCCCGGCCAGCGGGACCCAGTACTTC
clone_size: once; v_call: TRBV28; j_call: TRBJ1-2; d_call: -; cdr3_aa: CASSYTISNYGYTF; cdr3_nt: TGTGCCAGCAGTTACACAATTTCTAACTATGGCTACACCTTC
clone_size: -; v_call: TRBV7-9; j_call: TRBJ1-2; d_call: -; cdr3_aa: CASSLDVVLLYGYTF; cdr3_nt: TGTGCCAGCAGCTTAGATGTGGTTTTACTTTATGGCTACACCTTC
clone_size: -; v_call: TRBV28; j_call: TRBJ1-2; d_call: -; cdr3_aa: CASNSNYGYTF; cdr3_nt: TGTGCCAGCAACTCTAACTATGGCTACACCTTC
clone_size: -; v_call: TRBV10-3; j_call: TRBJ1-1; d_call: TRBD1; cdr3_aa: CAISEPTDRGALEAFF; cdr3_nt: TGTGCCATCAGTGAGCCCACGGACAGGGGGGCGCTTGAAGCTTTCTTT
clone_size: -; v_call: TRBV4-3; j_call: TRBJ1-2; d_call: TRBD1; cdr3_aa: CASSQGPGQGVNGYTF; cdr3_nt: TGCGCCAGCAGCCAAGGGCCGGGACAGGGTGTAAATGGCTACACCTTC
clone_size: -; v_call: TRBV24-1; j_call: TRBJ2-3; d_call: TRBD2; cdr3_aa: CATSGGSVDTQYF; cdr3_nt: TGTGCCACCTCGGGGGGATCTGTTGATACGCAGTATTTT
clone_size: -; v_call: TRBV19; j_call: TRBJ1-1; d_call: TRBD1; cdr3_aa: CASSDRDRRIEAFF; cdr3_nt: TGTGCCAGTAGTGATCGGGACAGACGTATTGAAGCTTTCTTT
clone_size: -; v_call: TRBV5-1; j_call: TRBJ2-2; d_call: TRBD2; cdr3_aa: CASKDGGYYQTGELFF; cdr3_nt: TGCGCCAGCAAGGACGGGGGGTATTATCAAACCGGGGAGCTGTTTTTT
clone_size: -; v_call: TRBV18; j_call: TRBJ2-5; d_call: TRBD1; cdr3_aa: CASSPLQGIETQYF; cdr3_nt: TGTGCCAGCTCACCGCTACAGGGGATAGAGACCCAGTACTTC
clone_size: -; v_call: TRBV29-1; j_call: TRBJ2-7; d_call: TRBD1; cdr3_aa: CSVELRDRSSYEQYF; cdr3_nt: TGCAGCGTCGAACTCCGGGACAGGAGCTCCTACGAGCAGTACTTC
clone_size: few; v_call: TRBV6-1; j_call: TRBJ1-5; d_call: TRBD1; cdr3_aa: CASSDRQGALSFQPQHF; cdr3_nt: TGTGCCAGCAGTGATAGACAGGGGGCGTTATCGTTTCAGCCCCAGCATTTT
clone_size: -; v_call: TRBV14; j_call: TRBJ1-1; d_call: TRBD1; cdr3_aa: CASSPPYRGGDAFF; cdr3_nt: TGTGCCAGCAGCCCTCCCTACAGGGGAGGAGATGCTTTCTTT
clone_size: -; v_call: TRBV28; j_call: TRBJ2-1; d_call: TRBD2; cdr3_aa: CASSLPRTSGLEFF; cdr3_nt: TGTGCCAGCAGTTTACCCCGAACTAGCGGGCTGGAGTTCTTC
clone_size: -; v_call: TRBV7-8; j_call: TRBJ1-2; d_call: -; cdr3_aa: CASSLVDGETNYGYTF; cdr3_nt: TGTGCCAGCAGCTTAGTCGACGGAGAAACTAACTATGGCTACACCTTC
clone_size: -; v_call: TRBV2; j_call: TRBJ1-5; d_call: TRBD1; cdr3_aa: CATRGQYSNQPQHF; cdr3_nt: TGTGCCACCAGGGGGCAGTATAGCAATCAGCCCCAGCATTTT
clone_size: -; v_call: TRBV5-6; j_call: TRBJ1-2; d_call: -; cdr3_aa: CASSLGMVSDYGYTF; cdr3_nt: TGTGCCAGCAGCTTGGGTATGGTGTCGGACTATGGCTACACCTTC
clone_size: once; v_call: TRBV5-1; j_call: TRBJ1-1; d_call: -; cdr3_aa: CASSFQTISTEAFF; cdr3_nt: TGCGCCAGCAGCTTCCAAACAATTTCCACTGAAGCTTTCTTT
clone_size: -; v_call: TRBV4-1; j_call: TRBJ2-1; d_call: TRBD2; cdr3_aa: CASSQGPSGKNEQFF; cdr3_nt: TGCGCCAGCAGCCAAGGTCCTAGCGGGAAAAATGAGCAGTTCTTC
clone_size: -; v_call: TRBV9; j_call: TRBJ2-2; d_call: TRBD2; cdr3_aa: CASSVGLVMDTGELFF; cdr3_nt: TGTGCCAGCAGCGTTGGACTAGTAATGGACACCGGGGAGCTGTTTTTT
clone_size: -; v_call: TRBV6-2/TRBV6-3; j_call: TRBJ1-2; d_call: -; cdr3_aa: CASSYVAGNLNYGYTF; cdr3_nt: TGTGCCAGCAGTTACGTCGCAGGGAACCTTAACTATGGCTACACCTTC
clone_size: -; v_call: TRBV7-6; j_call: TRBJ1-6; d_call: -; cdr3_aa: CASSLVGAGSNSPLHF; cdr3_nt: TGTGCCAGCAGCTTAGTAGGGGCAGGGTCTAATTCACCCCTCCACTTT
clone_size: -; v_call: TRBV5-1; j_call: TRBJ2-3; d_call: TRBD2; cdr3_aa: CASSPANWTSGRSIRTDTQYF; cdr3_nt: TGTGCCAGCAGCCCTGCGAACTGGACTAGCGGGAGGTCAATCCGCACAGATACGCAGTATTTT
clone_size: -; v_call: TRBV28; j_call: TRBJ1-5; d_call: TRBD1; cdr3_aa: CASGDRGQPQHF; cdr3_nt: TGTGCCAGCGGGGACAGGGGTCAGCCCCAGCATTTT
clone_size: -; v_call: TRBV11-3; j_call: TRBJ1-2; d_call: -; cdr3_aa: CASSQAGNYGYTF; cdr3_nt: TGTGCCAGCAGTCAAGCCGGGAACTATGGCTACACCTTC
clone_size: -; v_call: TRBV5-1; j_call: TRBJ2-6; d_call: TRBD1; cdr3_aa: CASSPDRTGRSGANVLTF; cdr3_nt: TGTGCCAGCAGCCCGGACAGGACGGGTCGCTCTGGGGCCAACGTCCTGACTTTC
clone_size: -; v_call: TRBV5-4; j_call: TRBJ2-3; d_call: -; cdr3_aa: CASSLDLRPRPDTQYF; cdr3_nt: TGTGCCAGCAGCTTGGACCTACGACCTAGGCCAGATACGCAGTATTTT
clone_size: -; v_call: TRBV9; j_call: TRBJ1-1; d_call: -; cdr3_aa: CASSPGGGSRLFF; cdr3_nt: TGTGCCAGCAGCCCCGGGGGGGGATCGAGGCTATTCTTT
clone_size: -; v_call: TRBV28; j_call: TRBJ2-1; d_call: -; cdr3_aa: CASTAGVTYNEQFF; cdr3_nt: TGTGCCAGCACGGCAGGGGTAACCTACAATGAGCAGTTCTTC
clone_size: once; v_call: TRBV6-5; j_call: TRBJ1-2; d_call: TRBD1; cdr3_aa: CASSSRQGYGYTF; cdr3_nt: TGTGCCAGCAGTTCCCGACAGGGCTATGGCTACACCTTC